This T cell receptor beta chain was identified during a study of immune evolution from preneoplasia to lung adenocarcinoma. The trim removed 5 bases at V and 10 bases at J, leaving 3 bases unmatched. The germline V gene has CDR1 GTSNPN and CDR2 SVGIG (reference sequence). This CDR3 region has 11 residues. Clones were sequenced by immunoSEQ multiplex PCR, and TCRdb holds only the in-frame ones, with some missing. The sample yields around 6,600 clones, 75% to 90% seen once. The chain joins TRBV30 to TRBJ1-4, with TRBD1 matching over 8 bases. The sequence came from a person aged 50-69 years with lung adenocarcinoma. Sequenced sample: FFPE invasive lung adenocarcinoma tissue. The CDR3 sequence: CAWGDRGKLFF. CDR3 coding DNA: TGTGCCTGGGGAGACAGGGGAAAACTGTTTTTT.